The TCR beta chain under discussion was sequenced for a study of T cells after somatic rescue of genetic block. Assay: immunoSEQ multiplex PCR; the TCRdb copy retains only in-frame clones and omits some. The repertoire has 10,000 to 15,000 clones, 73% of them found once; the top ten carry about 21%. V lost 2 bases and J lost 0, with 17 bases in between. The germline V gene has CDR1 MGHRA and CDR2 YSYEKL. The CDR3 has 19 residues. The sample was peripheral blood mononuclear cells (PBMCs). The chain joins TRBV4-1 to TRBJ2-6, with D possibly TRBD2 on 5 matching bases. This receptor was identified in a boy younger than 18. The CDR3 loop is CASSQILPSRGSGANVLTF. The CDR3 bases are TGCGCCAGCAGCCAAATCCTTCCTTCTCGGGGCTCTGGGGCCAACGTCCTGACTTTC.